Presented here are 5 T cell receptor beta chains from one specimen sequenced in a study of cytomegalovirus exposure and HLA in healthy donors. PCR amplification relied on 60 Vbeta primers (plus 13 Jbeta primers). Using immunoSEQ multiplex PCR, the repertoire was profiled, and TCRdb retains in-frame clones only, with some absent. The sample table includes 74,000 or so clones. The source material was PBMCs. The receptor set was obtained from an older woman in good health and CMV-seronegative.

The chain has TRBV7-2 and TRBJ1-5, with 11 nucleotides matching TRBD1. This CDR3 comprises 15 residues. V trimming: 5 bases; J trimming: 4 bases; junction bases outside the gene matches: 4. The V gene's germline CDR1 is SGHTA and CDR2 FQGNSA. The CDR3 here is CASSEGTGGNQPQHF. CDR3 in DNA: TGTGCCAGCAGCGAAGGGACAGGGGGAAATCAGCCCCAGCATTTT.

The V and J genes are TRBV19 and TRBJ1-1; no clear D gene. Germline CDR1 reads LNHDA; CDR2 reads SQIVND (reference sequence). The germline V and J ends were trimmed by 7 bases and 0 bases, with 18 bases remaining between them. This CDR3 spans 16 amino acids. The CDR3 is CASTLEGGRVNTEAFF. The CDR3 region has the DNA TGTGCCAGTACCCTAGAAGGAGGCAGAGTGAACACTGAAGCTTTCTTT.

Here the CDR3 DNA reads TGCGCCAGCAGTAGCGGAGGCGGAGAGACCCAGTACTTC. Protein sequence: CASSSGGGETQYF. The chain combines TRBV5-1 with TRBJ2-5; possibly TRBD2 for D (6 bases). From germline, CDR1 is SGHRS and CDR2 YFSETQ. V was cut by 5 bases and J by 4 bases, with 12 bases left in between. The CDR3 extends over 13 amino acids.

This chain joins TRBV19 and TRBJ2-7, with 8 bases identical to TRBD1. The germline CDR1 and CDR2 sequences are LNHDA and SQIVND (reference sequence). The V gene end was trimmed by 10 bases and the J gene end by 2 bases; junction bases not matched to a gene: 16. The CDR3 spans 16 residues. CDR3 residues: CATRRNPGTGTYEQYF. For the CDR3, the DNA is TGTGCCACCCGCAGGAACCCGGGGACAGGAACCTACGAGCAGTACTTC.

The chain joins TRBV28 to TRBJ2-1, with 9 bases fitting TRBD2. Germline assignment: CDR1 MDHEN and CDR2 SYDVKM. This CDR3 is built from 13 residues. The V gene end was trimmed by 7 bases and the J gene end by 7 bases; junction bases not matched to a gene: 5. In DNA form, the CDR3 reads TGTGCCAGCATTGGGCTAGCGGGAAATGAGCAGTTCTTC. Translated: CASIGLAGNEQFF. The entire variable domain, with the rest obtained from reference TRBV28 and TRBJ2-1, is as follows: DVKVTQSSRYLVKRTGEKVFLECVQDMDHENMFWYRQDPGLGLRLIYFSYDVKMKEKGDIPEGYSVSREKKERFSLILESASTNQTSMYLCASIGLAGNEQFFGPGTRLTVL.